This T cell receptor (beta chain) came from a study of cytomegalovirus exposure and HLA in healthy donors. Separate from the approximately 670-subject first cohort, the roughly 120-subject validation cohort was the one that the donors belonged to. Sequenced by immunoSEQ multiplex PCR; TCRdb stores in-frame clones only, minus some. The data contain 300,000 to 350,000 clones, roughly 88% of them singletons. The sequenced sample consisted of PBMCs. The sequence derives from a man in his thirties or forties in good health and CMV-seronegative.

The CDR3 coding sequence is TGCGCCAGCGTCAGCCGGGGAGCTGAAGCTTTCTTT. It specifies CASVSRGAEAFF. This sequence joins TRBV4-1 and TRBJ1-1; D is unresolved. The germline V gene encodes CDR1 MGHRA and CDR2 YSYEKL. The CDR3 has 12 amino acids. Trimming pared 8 bases from V and 6 bases from J, leaving 13 bases between.